The sequence of this TCR beta chain was determined in a study of post-analysis software for immune sequencing data (dated by TCRdb to between 2014 and 2016). Background on the whole study: Recorded disease courses included relapsing-remitting, secondary progressive and progressive-relapsing multiple sclerosis, with some patients lacking subtype annotation. The patient repertoires were compared against around 11 previously published healthy control repertoires obtained from donors aged about 6 to 28 years. A subset of samples was prepared in parallel using single-end sample barcoding, then pooled and co-amplified after Illumina adapter ligation. The paper as a whole reports these results and caveats: Normalized Chao1 diversity was significantly lower in multiple sclerosis patients than controls, suggesting substantial peripheral T-cell clonal expansion. Several TRBV segments, including TRBV5-6, TRBV5-1 and TRBV20-1, were significantly more frequent in patients than controls. The control group was slightly older than the multiple sclerosis patient group. Strong co-clustering of samples prepared in the same batch was shown by direct clustering with F measure, prompting a batch-effect correction.

Points on this clonotype: This receptor's antigen is unknown. The record has no base qualities; no much larger clone is one base away.

Based on the germline V gene, the CDR1 and CDR2 sequences are SQVTM and ANQGSEA. Spanning cysteine to phenylalanine, the CDR3 consists of 15 amino acids. The read is trimmed to its CDR3 DNA, 45 bases read in frame from base 1. The junction shows trimming of 5 bases on V and 4 bases on J, plus 21 bases between the germline ends. To demonstrate the VDJtools post-analysis software, TCR beta repertoires were profiled from the peripheral blood of roughly 12 young patients with multiple sclerosis. Multiple sclerosis patients were children and adolescents aged 6 to 15 years. The library relied on PCR. Instrument on record: Illumina HiSeq 2500. Unique molecular identifiers were incorporated into TCR beta cDNA libraries to reduce PCR and sequencing biases. Per 1 to 10 million input T cells, some 500,000 cDNA molecules were obtained, such that each molecule approximated one T cell. Patient libraries were prepared and sequenced with the same protocol used for the earlier healthy control dataset. Within a given batch, samples were prepared together, multiplexed and sequenced on the same HiSeq lane. The study's own analysis went as follows. Raw barcoded reads were processed with MIGEC, discarding single-read molecular identifier groups before consensus assembly and CDR3 extraction. VDJtools was used for post-analysis of the clonotype tables, and diversity was normalized by down-sampling every dataset to the size of the smallest sample. Repertoire overlap clustering matched CDR3 amino acid but not nucleotide sequences to correct batch-related cross-sample contamination. TCRdb's own reprocessing of the public reads used fastp at Q25 and MiXCR and kept productive beta chains. Merged by CDR3 protein, the rows form single entries marked with the most common genes and DNA. These V and J calls are TCRdb output, not the study's own analysis. The sample contains around 770,000 distinct CDR3 sequences, under 60% of them found a single time. The top ten clones comprise 4.9% of the sample.

This receptor was identified in a girl aged 10 to 17 with multiple sclerosis. The specimen sequenced was blood. The chain joins TRBV29-1 to TRBJ2-7, with the D call perhaps TRBD1 or TRBD2, each one matching 5 bases. The sequenced DNA is TGCAGCGTTAAGGGTTCGTGGGGGACCTTTTACGAGCAGTACTTC. Translated, this gives CSVKGSWGTFYEQYF.